This T cell receptor (beta chain) was sequenced during a study of cytotoxic CD8 clonotypes in ibrutinib-treated CLL. Looking at the study overall: Researchers reported 11 relapsed/refractory and approximately 15 treatment-naive patients, around 17 of them IGHV unmutated. Study results and caveats: Among the clonotypes, public ones were uncommon and contracted or held stable on treatment. Clonality went up at ibrutinib response and then declined back toward baseline at progression.

Between the trimmed V and J ends, which lost 5 bases and 4 bases, there was a span of 9 bases. The CDR3 spans 11 residues. Germline values: CDR1 SQVTM, CDR2 ANQGSEA. A word on this clone: The antigen is undetermined.

Repertoires were generated with immunoSEQ multiplex PCR, while TCRdb's copy carries only in-frame clones and drops some. The sample carries almost 250,000 clones, 70% recorded once. The origin of this receptor is a human donor with chronic lymphocytic leukemia. The sample was PBMCs, taken after 24 months of ibrutinib treatment. This chain connects TRBV29-1 to TRBJ2-7; D ambiguous. Written as DNA, the CDR3 is TGCAGCGTTACCCTAGGATACGAGCAGTACTTC. This encodes CSVTLGYEQYF.